Shown below are 5 T cell receptor beta chains from a single sample sequenced in a study of blood T cells in healthy people across ages. A sample-barcoded 5' primer and a J-beta primer mix were used in a second PCR of roughly 6 to 12 cycles. TCRdb itself ran the 5' RACE reads through MiXCR, one entry per CDR3 protein. The sample records hundreds of thousands of distinct CDR3 sequences, 20% to 30% being singletons. The same sample was also studied in work on T cells of mothers and their children.

Sample: blood. These receptors all come from a boy aged 5-17 years in good health.

This clonotype was seen only a few times. The chain joins TRBV20-1 to TRBJ2-7; 7 bases match TRBD1. The CDR3 has 16 amino acids. Germline V CDR1 and CDR2: DFQATT, SNEGSKA (reference sequence). After removal of 0 bases from V and 4 bases from J, the junction contained 12 bases not matched to a gene. CDR3 in amino acids: CSARDTWQGVRYEQYF. The CDR3 nucleotides are TGCAGTGCTAGAGATACGTGGCAGGGGGTGAGGTACGAGCAGTACTTC.

The chain employs TRBV25-1 and TRBJ1-2; the D is unclear. V lost 3 bases to trimming and J lost 4 bases, with 3 bases between them. The CDR3 contains 11 residues. Germline lookup yields CDR1 MGHDK and CDR2 SYGVNS. The CDR3 loop is CASSEAYGYTF. CDR3 bases: TGTGCCAGCAGTGAGGCCTATGGCTACACCTTC.

The chain joins TRBV9 to TRBJ2-7, with TRBD2 matching 7 bases. Unmatched junction bases numbered 5, after V lost 0 bases and J lost 5 bases. Per the germline V gene, CDR1 is SGDLS and CDR2 is YYNGEE. This CDR3 contains 14 residues. The CDR3 protein is CASSVGGGNNEQYF. CDR3 nucleotide sequence: TGTGCCAGCAGCGTAGGGGGAGGGAACAACGAGCAGTACTTC.

This clonotype was seen only a few times. A read error may produce the germline difference seen at one junction end. The V gene is TRBV7-8, the J gene TRBJ1-4; D gene ambiguous. CDR1 and CDR2 from the germline V gene are SGHVS and FQNEAQ. This CDR3 is 14 amino acids long. The CDR3 protein is CASSSTTVGEKLLF. CDR3 nucleotide sequence: TGTGCCAGCAGCTCGACTACTGTGGGAGAAAAACTGCTTTTT.

This sequence joins TRBV29-1 and TRBJ2-5, with D tentatively TRBD2 (6 bases). The J call is in doubt because the DNA end fits TRBJ2-7 better. Germline CDR1 and CDR2: SQVTM and ANQGSEA. The CDR3 covers 14 residues. CDR3 bases: TGCAGCGTAACCCTTCAACGGGAGAGCTACGAGCAGTACTTC. Amino acid sequence: CSVTLQRESYEQYF.